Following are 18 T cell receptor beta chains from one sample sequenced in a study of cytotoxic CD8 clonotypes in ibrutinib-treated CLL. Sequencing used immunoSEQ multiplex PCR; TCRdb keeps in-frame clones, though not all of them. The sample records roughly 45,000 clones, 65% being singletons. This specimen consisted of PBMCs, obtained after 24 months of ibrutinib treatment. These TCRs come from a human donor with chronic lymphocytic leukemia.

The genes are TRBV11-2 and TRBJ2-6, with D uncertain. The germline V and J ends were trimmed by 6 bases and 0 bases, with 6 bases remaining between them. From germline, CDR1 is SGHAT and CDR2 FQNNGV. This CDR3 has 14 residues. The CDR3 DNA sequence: TGTGCCAGCAGGTTATTCTCTGGGGCCAACGTCCTGACTTTC. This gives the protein CASRLFSGANVLTF.

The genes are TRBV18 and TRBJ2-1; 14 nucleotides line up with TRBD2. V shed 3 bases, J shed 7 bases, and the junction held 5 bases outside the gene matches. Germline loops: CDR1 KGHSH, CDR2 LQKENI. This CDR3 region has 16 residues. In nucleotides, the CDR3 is TGTGCCAGCTCACCCCTGGGACTAGCGGGAGAGAATGAGCAGTTCTTC. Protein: CASSPLGLAGENEQFF.

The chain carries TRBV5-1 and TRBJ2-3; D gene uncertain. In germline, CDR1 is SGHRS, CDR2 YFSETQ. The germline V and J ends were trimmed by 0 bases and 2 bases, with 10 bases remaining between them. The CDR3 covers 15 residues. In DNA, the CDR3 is TGCGCCAGCAGCTTGGATTGGGTCCCCACAGATACGCAGTATTTT. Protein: CASSLDWVPTDTQYF.

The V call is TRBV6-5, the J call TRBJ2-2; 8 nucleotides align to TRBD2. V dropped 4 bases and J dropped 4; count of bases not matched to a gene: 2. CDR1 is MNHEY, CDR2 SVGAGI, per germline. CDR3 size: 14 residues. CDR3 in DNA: TGTGCCAGCAGTTCAAGCGGGGGCACCGGGGAGCTGTTTTTT. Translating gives CASSSSGGTGELFF.

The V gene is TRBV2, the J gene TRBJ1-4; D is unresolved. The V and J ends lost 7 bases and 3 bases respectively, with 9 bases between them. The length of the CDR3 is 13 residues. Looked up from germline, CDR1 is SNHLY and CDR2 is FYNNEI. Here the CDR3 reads CASNWKANEKLFF. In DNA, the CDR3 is TGTGCCAGCAACTGGAAGGCTAATGAAAAACTGTTTTTT.

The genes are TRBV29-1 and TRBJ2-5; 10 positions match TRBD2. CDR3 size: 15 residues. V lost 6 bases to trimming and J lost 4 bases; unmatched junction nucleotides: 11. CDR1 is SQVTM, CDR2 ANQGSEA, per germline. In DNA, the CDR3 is TGCAGCGTCTCCACAACTAGCGGGATTGGAGAGACCCAGTACTTC. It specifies CSVSTTSGIGETQYF.

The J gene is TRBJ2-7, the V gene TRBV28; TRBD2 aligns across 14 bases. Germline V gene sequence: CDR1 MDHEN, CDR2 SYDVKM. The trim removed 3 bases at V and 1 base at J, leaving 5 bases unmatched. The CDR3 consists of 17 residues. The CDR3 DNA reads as TGTGCCAGCAGTTTTGGGACTAGCGGGAGCCTTTCCTACGAGCAGTACTTC. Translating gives CASSFGTSGSLSYEQYF.

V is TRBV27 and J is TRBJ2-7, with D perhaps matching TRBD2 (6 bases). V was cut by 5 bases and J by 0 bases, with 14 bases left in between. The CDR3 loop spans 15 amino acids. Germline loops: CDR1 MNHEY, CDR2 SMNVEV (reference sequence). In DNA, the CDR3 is TGTGCCAGCAGTCGAAGTGGGGGGAGCTCCTACGAGCAGTACTTC. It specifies CASSRSGGSSYEQYF.

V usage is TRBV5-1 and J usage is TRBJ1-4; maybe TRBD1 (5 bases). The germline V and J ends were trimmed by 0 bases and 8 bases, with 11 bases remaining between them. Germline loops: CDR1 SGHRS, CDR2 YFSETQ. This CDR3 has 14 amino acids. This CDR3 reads CASSLAGGVEKLFF. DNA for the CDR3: TGCGCCAGCAGCTTGGCCGGGGGAGTCGAAAAACTGTTTTTT.

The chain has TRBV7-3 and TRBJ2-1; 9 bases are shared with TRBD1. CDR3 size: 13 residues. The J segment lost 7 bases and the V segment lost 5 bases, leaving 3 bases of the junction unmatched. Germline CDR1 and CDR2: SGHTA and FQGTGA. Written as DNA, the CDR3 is TGTGCCAGCAGCAGACAGGGGGGTAATGAGCAGTTCTTC. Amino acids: CASSRQGGNEQFF.

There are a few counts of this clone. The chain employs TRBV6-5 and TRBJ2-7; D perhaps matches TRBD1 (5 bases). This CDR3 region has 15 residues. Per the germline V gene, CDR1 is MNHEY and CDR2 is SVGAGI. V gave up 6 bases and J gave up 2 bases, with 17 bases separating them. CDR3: CASSFGFQGTYEQYF. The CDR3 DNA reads TGTGCCAGCAGCTTTGGGTTCCAGGGAACCTACGAGCAGTACTTC.

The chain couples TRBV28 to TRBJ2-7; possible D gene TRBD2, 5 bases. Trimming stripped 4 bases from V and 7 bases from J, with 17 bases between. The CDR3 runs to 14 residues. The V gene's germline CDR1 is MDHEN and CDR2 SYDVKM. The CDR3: CASSSTGSLREQYF. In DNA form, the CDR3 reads TGTGCCAGCAGTTCAACGGGATCCCTACGGGAGCAGTACTTC.

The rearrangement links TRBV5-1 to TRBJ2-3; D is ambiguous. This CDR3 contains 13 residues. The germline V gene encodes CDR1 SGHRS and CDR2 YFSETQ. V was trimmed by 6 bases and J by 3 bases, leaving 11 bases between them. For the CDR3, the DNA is TGCGCCAGCAAGGGCAGAGCTACAGATACGCAGTATTTT. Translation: CASKGRATDTQYF.

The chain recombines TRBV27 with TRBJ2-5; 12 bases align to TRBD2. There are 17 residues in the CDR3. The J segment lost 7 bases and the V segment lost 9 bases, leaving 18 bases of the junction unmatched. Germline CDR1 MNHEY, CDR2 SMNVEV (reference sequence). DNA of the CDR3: TGTGCCAGTGGAGGGGGAGATGGACTAGCGGGGACGGGGACCCAGTACTTC. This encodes CASGGGDGLAGTGTQYF.

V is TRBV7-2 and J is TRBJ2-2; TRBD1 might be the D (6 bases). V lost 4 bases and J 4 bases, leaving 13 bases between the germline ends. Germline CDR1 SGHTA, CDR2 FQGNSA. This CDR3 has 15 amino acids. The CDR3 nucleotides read TGTGCCAGCAGCTCCGGACAGCTTTCCACCGGGGAGCTGTTTTTT. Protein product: CASSSGQLSTGELFF.

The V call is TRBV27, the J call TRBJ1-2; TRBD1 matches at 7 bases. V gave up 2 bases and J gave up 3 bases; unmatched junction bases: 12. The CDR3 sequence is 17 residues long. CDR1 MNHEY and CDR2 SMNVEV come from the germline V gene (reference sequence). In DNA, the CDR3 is TGTGCCAGCAGTTTAACGACAGGGAGAAGGAAGTACTATGGCTACACCTTC. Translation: CASSLTTGRRKYYGYTF.

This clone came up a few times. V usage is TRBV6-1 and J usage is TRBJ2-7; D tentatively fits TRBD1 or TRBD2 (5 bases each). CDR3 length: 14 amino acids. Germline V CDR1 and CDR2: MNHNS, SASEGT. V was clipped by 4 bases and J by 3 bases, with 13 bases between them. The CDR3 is CASSGGTLYYEQYF. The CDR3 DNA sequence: TGTGCCAGCAGTGGAGGGACGCTGTACTACGAGCAGTACTTC.

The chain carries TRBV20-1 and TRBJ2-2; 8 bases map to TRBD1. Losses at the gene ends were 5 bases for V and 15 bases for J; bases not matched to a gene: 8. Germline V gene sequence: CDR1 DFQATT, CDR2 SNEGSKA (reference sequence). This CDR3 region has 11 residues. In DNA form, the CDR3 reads TGCAGTGCTTCCCGACAGGGGATGGTGTTTTTT. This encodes CSASRQGMVFF.